This T cell receptor beta chain was obtained from a study of shared clonotypes between healthy human individuals (TCRdb year 2020). For the study in its entirety: The cohort comprised a couple of women and a few men aged 18 to 49 years. To increase sequencing depth and limit assay-specific biases, different laboratories used diverse techniques to prepare libraries and sequence TCR repertoires. Between about 0.85 and 8.9 billion PBMCs per donor were obtained by leukapheresis. For each donor, three plates each were used for CD4 naive and CD4 memory, two plates were used for CD8 naive, and one plate was used for CD8 memory. To estimate repertoire size and how much clonotype sharing occurs between individuals, the study deeply sequenced the blood TCR repertoires of five healthy adults. Overall study outcomes, separate from this receptor: Rarefaction of sorted-subset datasets indicated incomplete sequencing despite the large sequencing depth. Higher generation probabilities were observed for clonotypes shared by all four sorted-subset donors than for non-shared clonotypes. Naive subsets generally had larger estimated clonotype richness than memory subsets. The genetic and exposure-history diversity represented was limited by the small number of donors. Based on pairwise subsampling, the degree of clonotype sharing among donors was expected to be affected by sequencing depth. Sampling was limited to blood, and TCR repertoires in tissue likely differ from TCR repertoires in blood. Approximately 5% of naive CD4, roughly 3.5% of naive CD8, approximately 2% of memory CD4, and 0.35% to 0.4% of memory CD8 clonotypes were shared across a few donors.

Based on the germline V gene (reference sequence), the CDR1 and CDR2 sequences are SSHAT and FNYEAQ. From the cysteine up to the phenylalanine, the CDR3 has a length of 15 residues. Only the CDR3 DNA stays, 45 bases, in frame from base 1. TCR CDR3 regions were amplified from genomic DNA by multiplex PCR using the deep immunoSEQ assay. Extracted genomic DNA from each cell subset was spread evenly across all wells of several immunoSEQ 96-well plates, with each plate serving as a replicate. For sorted subsets, approximately 190 ng of genomic DNA, equivalent to 30,000 or so T cell genomes, went into each replicate PCR. Purified libraries were measured with a Qubit 3.0 fluorometer, size-checked on a Bioanalyzer 2100, and measured again with the KAPA Library Quantification kit. Every immunoSEQ 96-well plate was sequenced on a dedicated single-read 150-cycle Illumina NextSeq 550 flow cell. The original methods were these. Because only junctional sequences without quality scores were contained in the immunoSEQ output, filtering matching that applied to full-length reads could not be performed. To assign V/J genes and CDR3, sequences were annotated against IMGT germline references using PyIR, a Python wrapper for IgBLAST v1.9. Reads with weak V/J assignments (E-value above 1e-6), missing CDR3, stop codons, out-of-frame junctions, or ambiguous translated residues were removed. A V3J clonotype was defined by an identical inferred V gene, J gene, and CDR3 amino acid sequence. To compute the percentage overlap between repertoires, the number of shared unique clonotypes was divided by the size of the smaller repertoire. RTK rarefaction, the Chao1 estimator, and Recon v2.1 estimates of unobserved clonotypes were used to assess repertoire richness. Generation probabilities for all TCRbeta clonotypes obtained by the gDNA method from several donors were computed using OLGA. Drawn from immuneACCESS, this table holds only the in-frame rearrangements with V and J called that TCRdb kept. Clones are partly lost; checked studies trace under half to an unresolved V gene and leave the rest unexplained. V, J and clone size are taken as reported in that table, and D and trimming were inferred from the DNA itself. Present in this sample are millions of clones, more than 90% of which were seen just once. The leading ten clones occupy roughly 0.14% of the sample.

Donors were healthy HIV-negative adults with no recently reported acute infections or vaccinations. Only Caucasian adults living in Nashville, Tennessee, USA were represented among the donors. CD4+ T cells were enriched by magnetic negative selection; naive cells were then positively selected on CD45RA, and the negative fraction formed the memory subset. Blood was obtained by leukapheresis, after which PBMCs were separated by Ficoll-Histopaque density gradient centrifugation and cryopreserved in liquid nitrogen vapor phase. Purity and quantity of every magnetically sorted T cell population were checked by analytical flow cytometry. Each sorted fraction had its genomic DNA isolated and then quantified by UV absorbance on a Nanodrop 2000c. A note on this clone: Its recognized antigen is unknown. Relative to the germline gene, one junction end is altered; a read error may explain this.

The chain was built from TRBV7-7 and TRBJ2-2, with no confident D gene call. Sequencing was carried out using naive CD4+ T cells sorted from blood. Sample cell subset or site, as interpreted from the label and publication: CD45RA+ positively selected. The TCR was taken from a man between 18 and 29 years old in good health. The encoded CDR3 is CASSLEAQRTGELFF. The nucleotide sequence reads as follows: TGTGCTAGCAGCTTAGAGGCACAGAGAACCGGGGAGCTGTTTTTT.